These 23 T cell receptor beta chains came from one sample sequenced in a study of T-cell reconstitution after alpha-beta-depleted transplantation in children. Study-level points and caveats: Hyperexpanded clones declined; after one year, newly produced T cells mostly supplied diversity.

As it was prepared, the TCRbeta library received unique molecular identifiers. TCRdb re-called the PCR reads with MiXCR, one entry per CDR3 protein. In the table there are around 300,000 distinct CDR3 sequences, 6.5% to 9% of which are singletons. These TCRs are of unknown antigen specificity. Sequences were derived from peripheral blood, sampled 360 days after TCRalphabeta/CD19-depleted stem cell transplant. The receptors here all came from a female patient aged 2-15 years who had a stem cell transplant for Fanconi anemia, so the T cells may come from the graft donor.

In this sample, this clonotype is medium-sized (0.01 to 0.1%). This chain uses TRBV29-1 with TRBJ1-1; weak D call: TRBD1 (6 bases). Germline CDR1 SQVTM, CDR2 ANQGSEA. Trimming left V 5 bases short and J 4 bases short, with 14 bases between. The CDR3 has 13 amino acids. CDR3 in DNA: TGCAGCGTTCTGAGAGGGGGACGCACTGAAGCTTTCTTT. Its translation is CSVLRGGRTEAFF. Based on the CDR3 plus reference TRBV29-1 and TRBJ1-1, the full variable domain is SAVISQKPSRDICQRGTSLTIQCQVDSQVTMMFWYRQQPGQSLTLIATANQGSEATYESGFVIDKFPISRPNLTFSTLTVSNMSPEDSSIYLCSVLRGGRTEAFFGQGTRLTVV.

The chain combines TRBV13 with TRBJ2-1; tentatively, D is TRBD2 (6 bases). V lost 4 bases to trimming and J lost 0 bases, with 13 bases between them. Germline values: CDR1 PRHDT, CDR2 FYEKMQ (reference sequence). The CDR3 has 16 residues. CDR3 in DNA: TGTGCCAGCAGCTCCCCCCGGGGGAGCTCCTACAATGAGCAGTTCTTC. Its protein product is CASSSPRGSSYNEQFF.

This clonotype occurred a few times. The rearrangement links TRBV25-1 to TRBJ1-2; D possibly corresponds to TRBD1 (5 bases). Germline CDR1 and CDR2: MGHDK and SYGVNS. The CDR3 is made up of 13 amino acids. V gave up 4 bases and J gave up 6 bases, with 12 bases separating them. The CDR3 sequence is CASSAGPPDGYTF. DNA of the CDR3: TGTGCCAGCAGTGCGGGACCTCCTGATGGCTACACCTTC.

The table lists this clonotype with a few counts. J is TRBJ2-1 and V is TRBV5-1; D possibly corresponds to TRBD2 (5 bases). V gave up 0 bases and J gave up 3 bases, with 13 bases separating them. The length of the CDR3 is 16 residues. Per the germline V gene, CDR1 is SGHRS and CDR2 is YFSETQ. The CDR3 nucleotides read TGCGCCAGCAGCTTGGTTGGCCACCGGGGCTACAATGAGCAGTTCTTC. It translates to CASSLVGHRGYNEQFF.

This clonotype was recorded at least ten times. The chain joins TRBV6-1 to TRBJ2-3; 14 positions agree with TRBD2. Germline trimming cut 6 bases from V and 6 bases from J; bases unmatched to any gene: 14. Germline V gives CDR1 MNHNS, CDR2 SASEGT. The CDR3 extends over 18 amino acids. The CDR3 sequence is CASRPPSQTSGGADTQYF. The CDR3 bases are TGTGCCAGCAGACCCCCATCGCAGACTAGCGGGGGGGCTGATACGCAGTATTTT.

There are a few counts of this clonotype. This chain connects TRBV7-3 to TRBJ2-3, with TRBD2 identical over 7 bases. Germline V gene data show CDR1 as SGHTA and CDR2 as FQGTGA. The V and J ends lost 2 bases and 4 bases, in that order; junction bases with no gene match: 12. This CDR3 has 17 residues. The CDR3 loop reads CASSLGSGIAFADTQYF. Here the CDR3 DNA reads TGTGCCAGCAGCTTAGGCAGCGGGATTGCTTTTGCAGATACGCAGTATTTT.

This clonotype was seen many times. The chain combines TRBV6-1 with TRBJ1-1, with D unclear. Germline CDR1 and CDR2: MNHNS and SASEGT. This CDR3 has 13 residues. The V end lost 6 bases, the J end lost 2 bases, and 10 bases lay between the germline ends. The CDR3 DNA reads TGTGCCAGCAGGCTTGAGAGAAACACTGAAGCTTTCTTT. Translating gives CASRLERNTEAFF.

This clonotype was seen many times. This rearrangement joins TRBV15 to TRBJ2-3; D not certain. Trimming took 0 bases from V and 0 from J, leaving 10 bases between them. The CDR3 spans 16 residues. Germline CDR1 reads LNHNV; CDR2 reads YYDKDF (reference sequence). The CDR3 loop is CATSRDQAWSTDTQYF. The CDR3 DNA reads as TGTGCCACCAGCAGAGATCAGGCCTGGAGCACAGATACGCAGTATTTT.

The CDR3 region is CASTGEVSYQETQYF. CDR3 nucleotide sequence: TGTGCCAGCACCGGAGAAGTTTCTTACCAAGAGACCCAGTACTTC. The V call is TRBV7-2, the J call TRBJ2-5; no clear D gene. V was cut by 7 bases and J by 0 bases, with 15 bases left in between. Germline CDR1 and CDR2: SGHTA and FQGNSA. The CDR3 has 15 amino acids.

This clonotype has ten or more counts. CDR3 bases: TGTGCCAGCAGCAGGCGATTAGCGGGGACTAGCACAGATACGCAGTATTTT. It encodes CASSRRLAGTSTDTQYF. The gene calls are TRBV11-2 and TRBJ2-3; 8 nucleotides match TRBD2. V gave up 5 bases and J gave up 0 bases; unmatched junction bases: 10. CDR1 and CDR2 from the germline V gene are SGHAT and FQNNGV. This CDR3 is built from 17 residues.

This chain links TRBV4-1 with TRBJ2-1; D is perhaps TRBD1 (5 bases). CDR1 and CDR2 from the germline V gene are MGHRA and YSYEKL. V was shortened by 4 bases and J by 7 bases, with 11 bases between the two germline ends. CDR3 size: 13 residues. The CDR3 sequence: CASSRTQGNEQFF. CDR3 nucleotides: TGCGCCAGCAGCCGAACGCAGGGAAATGAGCAGTTCTTC.

This clonotype was picked up many times. The chain employs TRBV24-1 and TRBJ2-1; D assignment may be TRBD1 or TRBD2 (5 bases each). V lost 7 bases to trimming and J lost 4 bases, with 16 bases between them. The CDR3 spans 15 residues. Germline-derived CDR1 and CDR2 are KGHDR and SFDVKD. This CDR3 is CATSDGGPPYNEQFF. The CDR3 DNA is TGTGCCACCAGCGATGGGGGTCCCCCTTACAATGAGCAGTTCTTC.

The V gene is TRBV13, the J gene TRBJ2-7; the D gene is possibly TRBD2 (7 bases). The CDR3 spans 16 residues. The V end lost 0 bases, the J end lost 2 bases, and 14 bases lay between the germline ends. Germline lookup yields CDR1 PRHDT and CDR2 FYEKMQ (reference sequence). The CDR3: CASSLGGRGATYEQYF. The CDR3 bases are TGTGCCAGCAGCTTAGGCGGCCGGGGGGCGACCTACGAGCAGTACTTC. The full variable domain, rest sourced from reference TRBV13 and TRBJ2-7, is AAGVIQSPRHLIKEKRETATLKCYPIPRHDTVYWYQQGPGQDPQFLISFYEKMQSDKGSIPDRFSAQQFSDYHSELNMSSLELGDSALYFCASSLGGRGATYEQYFGPGTRLTVT.

The chain joins TRBV4-2 to TRBJ1-2, with D hard to call. This CDR3 is 12 amino acids long. Germline V gives CDR1 LGHNA, CDR2 YNFKEQ. Trimming stripped 4 bases from V and 6 bases from J, with 9 bases between. The CDR3, as DNA: TGTGCCAGCAGCCCCTCTAGGGATGGCTACACCTTC. Amino acid sequence: CASSPSRDGYTF.

This chain uses TRBV30 with TRBJ1-1; D is ambiguous. V shed 6 bases and J shed 0 bases, with 11 bases lying between them. The CDR3 has 13 residues. Germline CDR1 and CDR2: GTSNPN and SVGIG (reference sequence). In nucleotides, the CDR3 is TGTGCCTGCCGACTAACCCTGAACACTGAAGCTTTCTTT. This encodes CACRLTLNTEAFF.

This clonotype has only a few counts. The chain links TRBV15 to TRBJ2-3, with 10 bases aligning to TRBD2. This CDR3 comprises 16 residues. The J segment lost 1 base and the V segment lost 3 bases, leaving 4 bases of the junction unmatched. The germline CDR1 and CDR2 sequences are LNHNV and YYDKDF (reference sequence). The CDR3 sequence is CATSRDLAGGTDTQYF. CDR3 nucleotides: TGTGCCACCAGCAGGGACCTAGCGGGGGGCACAGATACGCAGTATTTT.

This clonotype was picked up many times. This chain links TRBV5-1 with TRBJ2-5; D gene ambiguous. V was pared by 0 bases and J by 2 bases, with 5 bases between. The CDR3 covers 13 residues. CDR1 SGHRS and CDR2 YFSETQ come from the germline V gene. The CDR3 DNA is TGCGCCAGCAGCTTGGAGGGACAAGAGACCCAGTACTTC. This translates into CASSLEGQETQYF. Using reference TRBV5-1 and TRBJ2-5 for the parts outside the CDR3, the full variable domain is KAGVTQTPRYLIKTRGQQVTLSCSPISGHRSVSWYQQTPGQGLQFLFEYFSETQRNKGNFPGRFSGRQFSNSRSEMNVSTLELGDSALYLCASSLEGQETQYFGPGTRLLVL.

This clonotype came up many times. V is TRBV12-3 or TRBV12-4 and J is TRBJ1-2, with TRBD1 matching over 9 bases. The CDR3 contains 16 residues. The V segment lost 6 bases and the J segment 8 bases; nucleotides outside the gene matches: 16. The CDR3 DNA is TGTGCCAGCAGACTGACAGGGGGTAACCCTTTCGCGGGCTACACCTTC. The encoded protein is CASRLTGGNPFAGYTF.

In its sample, this clonotype was seen a few times. The chain is built from TRBV28 and TRBJ2-5; the match to TRBD1 covers 8 bases. This CDR3 is built from 15 residues. The germline gives CDR1 MDHEN, CDR2 SYDVKM. V was clipped by 8 bases and J by 10 bases; unmatched bases: 18. CDR3 region: CASVRRRDRLYYQYF. CDR3 sequence (DNA): TGTGCCAGCGTTCGCCGTCGGGACAGGCTATACTACCAGTACTTC.

Ten or more counts support this clonotype. The chain uses TRBV29-1 and TRBJ2-1; TRBD2 aligns across 7 bases. CDR3 length: 15 amino acids. CDR1 SQVTM and CDR2 ANQGSEA come from the germline V gene. V shed 8 bases, J shed 0 bases, and the junction held 10 bases outside the gene matches. This chain's CDR3 is CSSRATGGSYNEQFF. CDR3 coding DNA: TGCAGCTCCCGTGCCACGGGGGGCTCCTACAATGAGCAGTTCTTC.

This clonotype was counted a few times. This chain links TRBV28 with TRBJ2-5, with 8 bases aligning to TRBD1. J gave up 0 bases and V 4 bases, and 10 bases lay outside the gene matches. The CDR3 length is 17 residues. Germline CDR1 is MDHEN and CDR2 is SYDVKM. The CDR3 loop reads CASSYTGTGPHQETQYF. The CDR3 region has the DNA TGTGCCAGCAGTTATACCGGGACAGGCCCACACCAAGAGACCCAGTACTTC.

This clonotype has ten or more counts. The chain couples TRBV6-5 to TRBJ2-1; perhaps TRBD2 as D (5 bases). This CDR3 contains 14 residues. Germline CDR1 is MNHEY and CDR2 is SVGAGI. Trimming removed 5 bases at V and 0 bases at J, with 8 bases between. The CDR3 region has the DNA TGTGCCAGCAGTCCGGGGTTCTCCTACAATGAGCAGTTCTTC. It yields the protein CASSPGFSYNEQFF.

This clonotype has at least ten counts. The genes are TRBV7-2 and TRBJ2-1; no clear D gene. V was shortened by 8 bases and J by 4 bases, with 12 bases between the two germline ends. The CDR3 runs to 13 residues. The germline gives CDR1 SGHTA, CDR2 FQGNSA. The CDR3: CASSRQEYNEQFF. The CDR3, as DNA: TGTGCCAGCTCACGGCAGGAGTACAATGAGCAGTTCTTC.